This T cell receptor (beta chain) was found in a study of T cell clones after liver transplantation. Study in general: In this trial, immunosuppression withdrawal was attempted within 2 years of liver transplant. A pre-transplant mixed lymphocyte reaction with TCRbeta sequencing defined graft-donor-reactive clones followed in post-transplant blood.

Study-level results: Rather than being deleted, graft donor-reactive T cells may have moved into the graft.

Germline-derived CDR1 and CDR2 are LNHNV and YYDKDF (reference sequence). This CDR3 has 15 residues. The germline V and J ends were trimmed by 5 bases and 0 bases, with 8 bases remaining between them. Assay: immunoSEQ multiplex PCR; the TCRdb copy retains only in-frame clones and omits some. The sample contains 65,000 to 70,000 clones, around 93% of which appear only once. With regard to this clone: Its antigen is still unknown.

The material was CD4+ T cells from blood, obtained less than 27 months after liver transplant. The V gene is TRBV15, the J gene TRBJ2-6; D gene ambiguous. This clonotype was sampled from a human patient who received a liver transplant. Some T cells may be graft donor cells. CDR3 amino acids: CATSDWDSGANVLTF. DNA of the CDR3: TGTGCCACCAGCGACTGGGACTCTGGGGCCAACGTCCTGACTTTC.